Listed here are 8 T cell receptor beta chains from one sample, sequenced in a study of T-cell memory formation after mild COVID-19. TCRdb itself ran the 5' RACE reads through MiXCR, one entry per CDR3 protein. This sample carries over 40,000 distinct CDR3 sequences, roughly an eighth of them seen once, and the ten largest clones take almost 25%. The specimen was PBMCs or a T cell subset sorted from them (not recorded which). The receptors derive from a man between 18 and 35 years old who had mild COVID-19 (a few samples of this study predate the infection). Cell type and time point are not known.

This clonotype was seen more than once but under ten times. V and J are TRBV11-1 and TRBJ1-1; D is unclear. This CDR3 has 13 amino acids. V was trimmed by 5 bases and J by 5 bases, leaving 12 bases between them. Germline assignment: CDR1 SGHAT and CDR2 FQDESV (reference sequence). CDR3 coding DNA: TGTGCCAGCAGCACCAGTGGCATGACTGAAGCTTTCTTT. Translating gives CASSTSGMTEAFF.

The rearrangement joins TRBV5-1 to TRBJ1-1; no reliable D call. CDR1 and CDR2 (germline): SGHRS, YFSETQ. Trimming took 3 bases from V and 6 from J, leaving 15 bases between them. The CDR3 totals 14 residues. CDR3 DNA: TGCGCCAGCAGCTCCTTCTCGGCGGTTGCTGAAGCTTTCTTT. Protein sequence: CASSSFSAVAEAFF.

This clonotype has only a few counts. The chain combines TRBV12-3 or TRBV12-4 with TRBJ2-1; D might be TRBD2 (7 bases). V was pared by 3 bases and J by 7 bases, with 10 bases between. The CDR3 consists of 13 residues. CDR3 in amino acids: CASSLRGLNEQFF. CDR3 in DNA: TGTGCCAGCAGTTTGCGGGGGCTGAATGAGCAGTTCTTC.

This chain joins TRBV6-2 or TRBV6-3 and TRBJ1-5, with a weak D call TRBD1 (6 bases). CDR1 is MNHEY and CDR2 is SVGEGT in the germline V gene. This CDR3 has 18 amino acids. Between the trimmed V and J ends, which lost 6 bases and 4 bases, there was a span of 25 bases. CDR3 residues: CASSRRQAITRPNQPQHF. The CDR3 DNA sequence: TGTGCCAGCAGCCGCCGACAGGCGATTACCCGACCAAATCAGCCCCAGCATTTT.

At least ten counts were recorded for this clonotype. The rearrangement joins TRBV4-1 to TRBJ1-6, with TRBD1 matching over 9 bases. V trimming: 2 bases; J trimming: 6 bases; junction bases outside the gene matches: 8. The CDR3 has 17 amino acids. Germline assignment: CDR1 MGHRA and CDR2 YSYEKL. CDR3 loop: CASSQRQGDRFNSPLHF. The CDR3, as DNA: TGCGCCAGCAGCCAAAGACAGGGGGATCGCTTTAATTCACCCCTCCACTTT.

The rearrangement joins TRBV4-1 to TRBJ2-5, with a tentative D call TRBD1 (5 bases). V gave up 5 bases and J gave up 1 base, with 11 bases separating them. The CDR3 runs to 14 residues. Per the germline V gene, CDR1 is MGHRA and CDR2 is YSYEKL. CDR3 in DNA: TGCGCCAGCAGCGCGACAGTGATCCAAGAGACCCAGTACTTC. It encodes CASSATVIQETQYF.

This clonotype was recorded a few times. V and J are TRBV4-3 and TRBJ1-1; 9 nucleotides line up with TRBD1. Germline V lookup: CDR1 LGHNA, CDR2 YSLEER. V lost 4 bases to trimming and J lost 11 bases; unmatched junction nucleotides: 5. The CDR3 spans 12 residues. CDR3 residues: CASSLSGTGAFF. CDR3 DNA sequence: TGCGCCAGCAGCCTATCCGGGACAGGGGCTTTCTTT.

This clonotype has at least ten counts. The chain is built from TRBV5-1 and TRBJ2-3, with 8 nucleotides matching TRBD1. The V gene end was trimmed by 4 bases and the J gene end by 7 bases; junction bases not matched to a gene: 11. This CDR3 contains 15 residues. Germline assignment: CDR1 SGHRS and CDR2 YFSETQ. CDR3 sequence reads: CASSPTQGAPNTQYF. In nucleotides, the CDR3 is TGCGCCAGCAGCCCGACGCAGGGGGCGCCGAATACGCAGTATTTT.